This T cell receptor (beta chain) was captured in a study of PD-1 blockade in classical Hodgkin lymphoma. After autologous stem cell transplantation all patients relapsed, and prior brentuximab vedotin exposure differed between cohorts. Germline V CDR1 and CDR2: MDHEN, SYDVKM. Trimming stripped 1 base from V and 0 bases from J, with 15 bases between. CDR3 length: 17 amino acids. Only in-frame clones appear in the TCRdb table, and some are missing; sequencing was by immunoSEQ multiplex PCR. The table shows around 14,000 clones, with more than 70% occurring only once. The clonotype originates from a human donor with classical Hodgkin lymphoma. The specimen comprised peripheral blood mononuclear cells (PBMCs), sampled before the second cycle of nivolumab. The chain has TRBV28 and TRBJ1-1; D uncertain. The CDR3 coding sequence is TGTGCCAGCAGTTTATCGTTCGGCCAGCACATGAACACTGAAGCTTTCTTT. This translates into CASSLSFGQHMNTEAFF.